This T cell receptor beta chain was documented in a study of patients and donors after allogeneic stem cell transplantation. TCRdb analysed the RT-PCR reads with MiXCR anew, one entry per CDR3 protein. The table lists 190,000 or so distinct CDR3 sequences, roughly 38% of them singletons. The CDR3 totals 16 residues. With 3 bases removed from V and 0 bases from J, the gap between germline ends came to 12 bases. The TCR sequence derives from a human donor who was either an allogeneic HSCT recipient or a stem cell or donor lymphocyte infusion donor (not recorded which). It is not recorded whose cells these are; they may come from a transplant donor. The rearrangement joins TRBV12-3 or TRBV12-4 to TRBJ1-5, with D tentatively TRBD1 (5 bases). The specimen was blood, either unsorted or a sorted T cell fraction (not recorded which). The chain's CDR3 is CASSFGGPYSNQPQHF. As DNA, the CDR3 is TGTGCCAGCAGTTTTGGGGGACCCTATAGCAATCAGCCCCAGCATTTT.